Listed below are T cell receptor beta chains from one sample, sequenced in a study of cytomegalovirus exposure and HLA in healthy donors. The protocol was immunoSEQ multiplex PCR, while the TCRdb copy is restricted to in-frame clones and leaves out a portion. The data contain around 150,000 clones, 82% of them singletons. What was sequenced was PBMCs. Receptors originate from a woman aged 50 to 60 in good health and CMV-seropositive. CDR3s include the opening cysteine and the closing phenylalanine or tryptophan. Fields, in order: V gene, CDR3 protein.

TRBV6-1,CASSWRGHQPQHF
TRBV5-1,CASSLEGAAGNTIYF
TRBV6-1,CASSTAGGPSYEQYF
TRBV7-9,CASSLPPGWDNSPLHF
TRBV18,CASSGGTSGSYEQYF
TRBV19,CASSMDRATEVFF
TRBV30,CAWTPGGTMNTEAFF
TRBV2,CASSASTSASYEQYF
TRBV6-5,CASSYTLGQDYGYTF
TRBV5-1,CASSPTTSGRRWEQYF
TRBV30,CAWSTSDWGNQPQHF
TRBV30,CAWRSTPLRSGNTIYF
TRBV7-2,CASSLGPQGDGYTF
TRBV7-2,CASSLNTGVAFF
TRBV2,CASSLAGTGVDTQYF
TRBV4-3,CASSQEGRGQPQHF
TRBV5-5,CASSLLQNEQYF